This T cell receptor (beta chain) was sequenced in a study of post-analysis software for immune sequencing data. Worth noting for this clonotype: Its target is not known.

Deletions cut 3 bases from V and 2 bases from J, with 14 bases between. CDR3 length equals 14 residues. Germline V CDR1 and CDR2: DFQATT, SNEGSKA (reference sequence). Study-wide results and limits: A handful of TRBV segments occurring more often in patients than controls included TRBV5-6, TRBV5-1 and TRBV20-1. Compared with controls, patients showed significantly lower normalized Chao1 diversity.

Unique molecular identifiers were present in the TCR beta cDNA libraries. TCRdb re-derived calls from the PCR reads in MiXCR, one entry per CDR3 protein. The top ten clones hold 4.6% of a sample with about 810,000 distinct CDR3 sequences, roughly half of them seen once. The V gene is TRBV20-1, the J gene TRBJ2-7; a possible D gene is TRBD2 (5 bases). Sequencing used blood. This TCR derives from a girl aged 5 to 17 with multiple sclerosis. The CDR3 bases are TGCAGTGCTAGGGGAAGGACTGTTACCTACGAGCAGTACTTC. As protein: CSARGRTVTYEQYF.